The T cell receptor (beta chain) described here comes from a study of cytomegalovirus exposure and HLA in healthy donors. This clone showed up just a few times. PCR amplification relied on 60 Vbeta primers (plus 13 Jbeta primers). Sequencing used immunoSEQ multiplex PCR; TCRdb keeps in-frame clones, though not all of them. The profile covers 90,000 to 110,000 clones, with around 73% appearing a single time and approximately 8.4% taken by the ten largest. The CDR3 length is 19 residues. Germline CDR1 and CDR2: SGHVS and FQNEAQ. J lost 3 bases, V lost 0 bases, and 7 bases had no gene match. The source material was PBMCs. The chain combines TRBV7-8 with TRBJ2-1; 14 bases are a match to TRBD2. The clonotype was recovered from a man between 40 and 49 years old in good health and CMV-seronegative. The CDR3 coding sequence is TGTGCCAGCAGCTTAGCGACCCGACTAGCGGGGGGGGTCTACAATGAGCAGTTCTTC. Translation gives CASSLATRLAGGVYNEQFF.